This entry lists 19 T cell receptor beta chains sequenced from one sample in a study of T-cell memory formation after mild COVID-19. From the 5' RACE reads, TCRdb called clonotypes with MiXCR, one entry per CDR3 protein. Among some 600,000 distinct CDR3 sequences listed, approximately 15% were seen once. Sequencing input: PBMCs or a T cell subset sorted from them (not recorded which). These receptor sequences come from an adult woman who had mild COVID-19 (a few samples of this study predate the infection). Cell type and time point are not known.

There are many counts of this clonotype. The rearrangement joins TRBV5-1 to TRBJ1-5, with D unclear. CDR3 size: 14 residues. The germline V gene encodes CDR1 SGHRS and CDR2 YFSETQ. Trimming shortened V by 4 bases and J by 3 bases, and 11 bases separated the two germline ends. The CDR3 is CASSPDTFNQPQHF. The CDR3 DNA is TGCGCCAGCAGCCCCGACACGTTCAATCAGCCCCAGCATTTT.

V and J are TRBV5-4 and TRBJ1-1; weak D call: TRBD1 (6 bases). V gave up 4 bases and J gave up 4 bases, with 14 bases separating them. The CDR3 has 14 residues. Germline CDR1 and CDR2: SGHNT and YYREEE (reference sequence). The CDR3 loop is CASSPTRGVTEAFF. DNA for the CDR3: TGTGCCAGCAGCCCGACTAGGGGGGTCACTGAAGCTTTCTTT.

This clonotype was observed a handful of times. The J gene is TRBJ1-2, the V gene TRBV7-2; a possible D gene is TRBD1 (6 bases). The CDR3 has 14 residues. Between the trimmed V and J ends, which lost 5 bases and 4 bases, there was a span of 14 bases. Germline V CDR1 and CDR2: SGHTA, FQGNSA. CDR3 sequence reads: CASSLDGQSYGYTF. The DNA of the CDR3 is TGTGCCAGCAGCCTAGACGGACAGAGCTATGGCTACACCTTC.

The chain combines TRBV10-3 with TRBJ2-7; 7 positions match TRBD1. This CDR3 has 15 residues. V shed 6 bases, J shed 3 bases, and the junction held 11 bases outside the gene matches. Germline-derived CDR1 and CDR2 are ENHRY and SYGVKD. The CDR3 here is CAISSPQTGYYEQYF. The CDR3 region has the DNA TGTGCCATCAGCTCCCCACAGACAGGGTACTACGAGCAGTACTTC.

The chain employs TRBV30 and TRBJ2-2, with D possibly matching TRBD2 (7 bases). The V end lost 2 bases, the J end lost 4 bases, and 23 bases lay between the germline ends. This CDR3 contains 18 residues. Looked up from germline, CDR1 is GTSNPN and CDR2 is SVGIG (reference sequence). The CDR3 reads CAWSPRVWGGAGTGELFF. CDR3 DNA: TGTGCCTGGAGTCCAAGGGTATGGGGGGGCGCTGGCACCGGGGAGCTGTTTTTT.

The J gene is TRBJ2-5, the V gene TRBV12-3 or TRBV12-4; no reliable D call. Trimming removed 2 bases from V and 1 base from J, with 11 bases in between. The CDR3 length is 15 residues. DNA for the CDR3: TGTGCCAGCAGTTTACCGCCCGTACTCCAAGAGACCCAGTACTTC. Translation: CASSLPPVLQETQYF.

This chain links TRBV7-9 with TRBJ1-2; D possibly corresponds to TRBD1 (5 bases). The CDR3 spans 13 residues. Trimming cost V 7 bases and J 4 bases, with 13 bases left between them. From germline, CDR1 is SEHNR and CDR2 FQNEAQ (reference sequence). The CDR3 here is CASMWDGFYGYTF. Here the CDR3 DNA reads TGTGCCAGCATGTGGGACGGCTTCTATGGCTACACCTTC. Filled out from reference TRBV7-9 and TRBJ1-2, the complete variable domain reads DTGVSQNPRHKITKRGQNVTFRCDPISEHNRLYWYRQTLGQGPEFLTYFQNEAQLEKSRLLSDRFSAERPKGSFSTLEIQRTEQGDSAMYLCASMWDGFYGYTFGSGTRLTVV.

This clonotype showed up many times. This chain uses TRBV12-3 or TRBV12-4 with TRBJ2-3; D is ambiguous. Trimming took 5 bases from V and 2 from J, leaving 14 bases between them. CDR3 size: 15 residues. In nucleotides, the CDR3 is TGTGCCAGCAGTACGACGCTTGAGTCCACAGATACGCAGTATTTT. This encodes CASSTTLESTDTQYF.

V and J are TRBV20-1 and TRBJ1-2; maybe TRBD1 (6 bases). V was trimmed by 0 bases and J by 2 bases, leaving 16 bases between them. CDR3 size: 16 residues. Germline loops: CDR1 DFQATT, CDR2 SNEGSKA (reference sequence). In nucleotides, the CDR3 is TGCAGTGCTAGAGATCGGGGGCCCAATCTCAACTATGGCTACACCTTC. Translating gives CSARDRGPNLNYGYTF.

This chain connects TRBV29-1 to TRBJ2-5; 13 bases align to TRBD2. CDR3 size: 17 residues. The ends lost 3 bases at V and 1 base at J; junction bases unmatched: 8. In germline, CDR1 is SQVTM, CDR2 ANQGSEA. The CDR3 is CSVEGLAGKGIQETQYF. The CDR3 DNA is TGCAGCGTTGAGGGACTAGCGGGAAAGGGGATCCAAGAGACCCAGTACTTC.

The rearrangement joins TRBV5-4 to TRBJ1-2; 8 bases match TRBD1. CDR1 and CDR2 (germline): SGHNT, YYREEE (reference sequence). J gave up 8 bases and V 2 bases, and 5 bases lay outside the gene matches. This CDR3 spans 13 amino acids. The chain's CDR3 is CASSFGQGAGYTF. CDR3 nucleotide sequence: TGTGCCAGCAGCTTCGGACAGGGAGCCGGCTACACCTTC. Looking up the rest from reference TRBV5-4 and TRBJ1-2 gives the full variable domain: ETGVTQSPTHLIKTRGQQVTLRCSSQSGHNTVSWYQQALGQGPQFIFQYYREEENGRGNFPPRFSGLQFPNYSSELNVNALELDDSALYLCASSFGQGAGYTFGSGTRLTVV.

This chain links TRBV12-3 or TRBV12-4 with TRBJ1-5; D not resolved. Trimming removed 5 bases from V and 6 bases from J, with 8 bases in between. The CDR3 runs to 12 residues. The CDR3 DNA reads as TGTGCCAGCAGTCGAGGGTCTCAGCCCCAGCATTTT. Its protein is CASSRGSQPQHF.

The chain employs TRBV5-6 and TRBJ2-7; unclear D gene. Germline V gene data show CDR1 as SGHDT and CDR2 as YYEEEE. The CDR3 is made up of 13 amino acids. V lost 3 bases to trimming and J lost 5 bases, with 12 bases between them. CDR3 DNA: TGTGCCAGCAGCTGGAGAGGTGGGGACGAGCAGTACTTC. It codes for CASSWRGGDEQYF.

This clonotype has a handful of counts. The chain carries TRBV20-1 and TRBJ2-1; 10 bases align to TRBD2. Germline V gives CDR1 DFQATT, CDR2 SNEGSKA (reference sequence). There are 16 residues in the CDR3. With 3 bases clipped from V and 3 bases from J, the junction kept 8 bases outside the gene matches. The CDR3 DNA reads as TGCAGTGCTAGGACCTTAGCGGGGGGCTACTACAATGAGCAGTTCTTC. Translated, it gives CSARTLAGGYYNEQFF.

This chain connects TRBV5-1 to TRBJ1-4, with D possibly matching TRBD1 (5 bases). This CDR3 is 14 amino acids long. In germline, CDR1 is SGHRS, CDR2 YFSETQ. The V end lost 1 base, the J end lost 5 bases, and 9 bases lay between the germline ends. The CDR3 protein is CASSLQGWNEKLFF. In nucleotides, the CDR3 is TGCGCCAGCAGCTTGCAGGGTTGGAATGAAAAACTGTTTTTT.

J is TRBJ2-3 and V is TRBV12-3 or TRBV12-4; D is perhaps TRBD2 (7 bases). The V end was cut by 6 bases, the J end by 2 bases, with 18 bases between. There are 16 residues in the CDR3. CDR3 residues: CASRLLGGGLTDTQYF. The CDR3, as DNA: TGTGCCAGCAGACTTCTAGGGGGGGGCCTCACAGATACGCAGTATTTT.

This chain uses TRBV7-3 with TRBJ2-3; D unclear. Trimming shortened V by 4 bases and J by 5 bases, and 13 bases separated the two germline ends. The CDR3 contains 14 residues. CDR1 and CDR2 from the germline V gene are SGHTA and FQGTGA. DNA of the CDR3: TGTGCCAGCAGCTCCCCTGGAGTAAGAGATACGCAGTATTTT. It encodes CASSSPGVRDTQYF.

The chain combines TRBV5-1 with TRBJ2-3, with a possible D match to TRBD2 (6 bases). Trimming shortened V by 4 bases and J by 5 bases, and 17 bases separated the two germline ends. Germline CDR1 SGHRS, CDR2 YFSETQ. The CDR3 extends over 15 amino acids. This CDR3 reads CASSAADSGLDTQYF. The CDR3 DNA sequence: TGCGCCAGCAGCGCAGCTGACAGCGGGTTAGATACGCAGTATTTT.

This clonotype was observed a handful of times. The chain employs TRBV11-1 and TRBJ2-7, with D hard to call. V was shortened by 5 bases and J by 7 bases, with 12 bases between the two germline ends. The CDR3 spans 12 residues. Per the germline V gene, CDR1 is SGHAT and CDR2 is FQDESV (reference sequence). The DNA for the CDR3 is TGTGCCAGCAGCCCCCCTCGACGAGAGCAGTACTTC. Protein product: CASSPPRREQYF.